The source of this T cell receptor (beta chain) is a study of radiotherapy plus CTLA-4 blockade in lung cancer. For the study at large: Disease control was present in 30% to 40% of patients, and objective responses in approximately 18%.

This CDR3 region has 14 residues. The germline gives CDR1 MNHNS, CDR2 SASEGT. V gave up 8 bases and J gave up 2 bases, with 10 bases separating them. Clones were read by immunoSEQ multiplex PCR, and TCRdb kept only the in-frame ones, dropping some. The sample gives fewer than 100,000 clones, around 78% of which show up once; approximately 22% is in the top ten. The gene calls are TRBV6-1 and TRBJ2-6; D unclear. The sequencing used peripheral blood, collected from a patient treated with radiotherapy plus ipilimumab. The sequence came from a human donor with non-small cell lung cancer whose response to radiotherapy plus ipilimumab could not be evaluated. Some clones in this sample may be carry-over from other donors' samples. The CDR3 here is CASYRGAGANVLTF. CDR3 nucleotides: TGTGCCAGCTACCGCGGTGCTGGGGCCAACGTCCTGACTTTC.